This paragraph reports one TCR beta chain. Its antigen is undetermined. The germline CDR1 and CDR2 sequences are LNHDA and SQIVND (reference sequence). Losses at the gene ends were 0 bases for V and 4 bases for J; bases not matched to a gene: 1. The CDR3 runs 15 residues. This record comes from a study of T cell responses to AZD1222 COVID-19 vaccine. Regarding the study as a whole: Repertoire samples came only from after the peak T cell response. Regions left unmutated in variants are reportedly the target of nearly half of spike-specific TCRs. The span of vaccine-associated CD4 TCRs extended across spike, with dominance at 160-218 and 743-854. Donors in the cohort were predominantly white British and more often female, and clonal diversity was possibly underestimated.

Data came from immunoSEQ multiplex PCR; TCRdb stores just in-frame clones and leaves some out. The table has tens of thousands of clones, 85% to 90% seen once. The sequence was obtained from an adult in good health. The sample here was peripheral blood, taken on day 0 of MenACWY control vaccination. The V and J genes are TRBV19 and TRBJ2-1; 9 nucleotides align to TRBD2. The CDR3 sequence is CASSIELAGYNEQFF. The CDR3 DNA reads as TGTGCCAGTAGTATAGAGCTAGCGGGGTACAATGAGCAGTTCTTC. Using reference TRBV19 and TRBJ2-1 for the parts outside the CDR3, the full variable domain is DGGITQSPKYLFRKEGQNVTLSCEQNLNHDAMYWYRQDPGQGLRLIYYSQIVNDFQKGDIAEGYSVSREKKESFPLTVTSAQKNPTAFYLCASSIELAGYNEQFFGPGTRLTVL.